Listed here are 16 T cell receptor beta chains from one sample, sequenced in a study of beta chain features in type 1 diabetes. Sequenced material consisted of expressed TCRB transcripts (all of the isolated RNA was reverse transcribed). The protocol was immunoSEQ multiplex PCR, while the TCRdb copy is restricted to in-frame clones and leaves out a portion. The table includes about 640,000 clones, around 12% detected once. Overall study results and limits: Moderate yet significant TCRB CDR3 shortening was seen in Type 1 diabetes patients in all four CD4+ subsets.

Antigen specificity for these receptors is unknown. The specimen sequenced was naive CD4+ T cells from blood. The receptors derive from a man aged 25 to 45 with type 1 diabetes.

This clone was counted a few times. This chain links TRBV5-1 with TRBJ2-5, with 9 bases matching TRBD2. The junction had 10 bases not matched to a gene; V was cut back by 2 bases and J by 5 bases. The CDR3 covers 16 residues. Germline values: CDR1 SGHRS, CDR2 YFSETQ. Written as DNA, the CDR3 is TGCGCCAGCAGCTTCTCCGTTAGCGGGGGACACGAGACCCAGTACTTC. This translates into CASSFSVSGGHETQYF.

In nucleotides, the CDR3 is TGCAGCGTTGAAGAATATCGGACTAGCGGGGGTGGGACAGATACGCAGTATTTT. Translated, it gives CSVEEYRTSGGGTDTQYF. The chain is built from TRBV29-1 and TRBJ2-3, with TRBD2 matching 13 bases. The V gene end was trimmed by 0 bases and the J gene end by 3 bases; junction bases not matched to a gene: 9. The CDR3 spans 18 residues. Germline V CDR1 and CDR2: SQVTM, ANQGSEA.

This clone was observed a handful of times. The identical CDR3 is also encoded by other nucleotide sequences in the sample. The CDR3 coding sequence is TGCGCCAGCAGCTTGGTAGGGACGAGCACAGATACGCAGTATTTT. Translated: CASSLVGTSTDTQYF. V gene TRBV5-1 combines with J gene TRBJ2-3; tentatively, D is TRBD1 or TRBD2 (5 bases each). The V and J ends lost 0 bases and 0 bases respectively, with 8 bases between them. Germline CDR1 is SGHRS and CDR2 is YFSETQ. The CDR3 is 15 amino acids.

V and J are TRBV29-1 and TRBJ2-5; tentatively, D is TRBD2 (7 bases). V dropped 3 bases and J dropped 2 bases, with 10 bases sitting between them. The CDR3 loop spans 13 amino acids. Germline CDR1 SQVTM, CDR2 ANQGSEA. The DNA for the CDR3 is TGCAGCGTTGATGAGGGGGGGCAAGAGACCCAGTACTTC. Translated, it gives CSVDEGGQETQYF. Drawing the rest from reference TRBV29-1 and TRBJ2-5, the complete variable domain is SAVISQKPSRDICQRGTSLTIQCQVDSQVTMMFWYRQQPGQSLTLIATANQGSEATYESGFVIDKFPISRPNLTFSTLTVSNMSPEDSSIYLCSVDEGGQETQYFGPGTRLLVL.

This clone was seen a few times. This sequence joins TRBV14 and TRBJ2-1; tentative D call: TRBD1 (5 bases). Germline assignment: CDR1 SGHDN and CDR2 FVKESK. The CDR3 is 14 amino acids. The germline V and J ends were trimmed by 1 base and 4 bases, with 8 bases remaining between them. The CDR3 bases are TGTGCCAGCAGCCAAGCATCAGGGTACAATGAGCAGTTCTTC. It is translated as CASSQASGYNEQFF.

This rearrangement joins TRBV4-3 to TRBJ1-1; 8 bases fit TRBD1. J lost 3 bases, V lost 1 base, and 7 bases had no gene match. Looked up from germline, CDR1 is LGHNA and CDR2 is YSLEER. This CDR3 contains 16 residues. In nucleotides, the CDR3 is TGCGCCAGCAGCCAAGGAAGACAGGGGATAGACACTGAAGCTTTCTTT. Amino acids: CASSQGRQGIDTEAFF.

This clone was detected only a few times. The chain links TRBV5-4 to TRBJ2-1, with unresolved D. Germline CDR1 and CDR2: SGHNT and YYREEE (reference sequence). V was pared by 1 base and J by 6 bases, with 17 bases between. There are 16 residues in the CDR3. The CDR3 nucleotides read TGTGCCAGCAGCTTGTTCGGCTCACGAGTGGGCAATGAGCAGTTCTTC. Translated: CASSLFGSRVGNEQFF.

CDR3 bases: TGTGCCAGCAGCACTCAGGCCGCCACAGACAGCTATGGCTACACCTTC. It yields the protein CASSTQAATDSYGYTF. The J gene is TRBJ1-2, the V gene TRBV7-8; possibly TRBD1 for D (5 bases). The CDR3 is 16 amino acids. The germline CDR1 and CDR2 sequences are SGHVS and FQNEAQ. V was shortened by 5 bases and J by 4 bases, with 20 bases between the two germline ends.

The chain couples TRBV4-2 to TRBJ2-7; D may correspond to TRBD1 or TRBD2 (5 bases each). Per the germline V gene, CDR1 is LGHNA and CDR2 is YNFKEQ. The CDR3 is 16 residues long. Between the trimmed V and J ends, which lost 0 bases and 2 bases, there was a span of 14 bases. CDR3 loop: CASSQDSQGPPYEQYF. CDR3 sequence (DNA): TGTGCCAGCAGCCAAGATAGCCAGGGACCCCCCTACGAGCAGTACTTC.

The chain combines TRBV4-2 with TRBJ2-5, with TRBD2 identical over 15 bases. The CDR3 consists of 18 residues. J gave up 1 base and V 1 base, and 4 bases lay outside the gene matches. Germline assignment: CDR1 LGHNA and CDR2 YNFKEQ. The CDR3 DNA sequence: TGTGCCAGCAGCCAAGGTGGACTAGCGGGGGGGCCCCAAGAGACCCAGTACTTC. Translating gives CASSQGGLAGGPQETQYF.

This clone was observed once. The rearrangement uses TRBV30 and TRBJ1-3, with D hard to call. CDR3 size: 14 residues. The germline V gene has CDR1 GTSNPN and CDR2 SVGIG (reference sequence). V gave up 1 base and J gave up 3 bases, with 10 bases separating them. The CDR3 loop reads CAWSGRAYGNTIYF. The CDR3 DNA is TGTGCCTGGAGTGGACGGGCGTATGGAAACACCATATATTTT.

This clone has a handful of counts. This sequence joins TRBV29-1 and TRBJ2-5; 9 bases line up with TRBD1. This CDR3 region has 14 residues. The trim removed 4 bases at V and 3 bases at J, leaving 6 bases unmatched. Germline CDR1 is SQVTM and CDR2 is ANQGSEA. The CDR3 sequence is CSVAGQGGEETQYF. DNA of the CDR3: TGCAGCGTTGCGGGACAGGGAGGAGAAGAGACCCAGTACTTC.

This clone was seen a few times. This chain's CDR3 is CASSVMGNQPQHF. In DNA form, the CDR3 reads TGTGCCAGCAGCGTAATGGGCAATCAGCCCCAGCATTTT. The chain has TRBV2 and TRBJ1-5; no firm D call. The V gene's germline CDR1 is SNHLY and CDR2 FYNNEI. This CDR3 is 13 amino acids long. V lost 6 bases to trimming and J lost 2 bases, with 8 bases between them.

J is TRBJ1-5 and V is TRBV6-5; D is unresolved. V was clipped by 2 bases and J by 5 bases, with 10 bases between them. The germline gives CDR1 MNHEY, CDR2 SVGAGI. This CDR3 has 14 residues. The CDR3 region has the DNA TGTGCCAGCAGTTACGGTCAGTCCGATCAGCCCCAGCATTTT. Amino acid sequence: CASSYGQSDQPQHF.

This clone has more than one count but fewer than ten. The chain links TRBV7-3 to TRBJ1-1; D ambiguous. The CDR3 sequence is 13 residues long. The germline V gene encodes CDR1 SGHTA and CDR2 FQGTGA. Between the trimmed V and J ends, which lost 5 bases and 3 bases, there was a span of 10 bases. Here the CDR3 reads CASSIGPYTEAFF. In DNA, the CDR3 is TGTGCCAGCAGCATCGGACCCTACACTGAAGCTTTCTTT.

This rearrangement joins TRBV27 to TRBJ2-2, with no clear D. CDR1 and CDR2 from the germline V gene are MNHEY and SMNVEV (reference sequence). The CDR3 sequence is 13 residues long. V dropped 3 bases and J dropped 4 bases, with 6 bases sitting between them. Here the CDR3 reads CASSFGVTGELFF. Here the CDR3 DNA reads TGTGCCAGCAGTTTTGGGGTCACCGGGGAGCTGTTTTTT.